This TCR beta chain was identified during a study of cytomegalovirus exposure and HLA in healthy donors. The PCR used 60 Vbeta and 13 Jbeta primers. Sequenced by immunoSEQ multiplex PCR; TCRdb stores in-frame clones only, minus some. Reported are approximately 60,000 clones; the ten largest clones contain more than 5%. The ends were cut back, 6 bases at V and 2 bases at J, with 17 bases in the middle. CDR1 and CDR2 (germline): MNHNY, SVGAGI (reference sequence). CDR3 length equals 15 residues. The sequenced sample consisted of PBMCs. This receptor was obtained from a man aged 25-45 years in good health and CMV-seropositive. The chain uses TRBV6-6 and TRBJ2-7, with TRBD2 as a possible D gene (6 bases). This CDR3 is CASRPPGTDTYEQYF. CDR3 nucleotides: TGTGCCAGCAGACCCCCCGGGACTGACACCTACGAGCAGTACTTC.